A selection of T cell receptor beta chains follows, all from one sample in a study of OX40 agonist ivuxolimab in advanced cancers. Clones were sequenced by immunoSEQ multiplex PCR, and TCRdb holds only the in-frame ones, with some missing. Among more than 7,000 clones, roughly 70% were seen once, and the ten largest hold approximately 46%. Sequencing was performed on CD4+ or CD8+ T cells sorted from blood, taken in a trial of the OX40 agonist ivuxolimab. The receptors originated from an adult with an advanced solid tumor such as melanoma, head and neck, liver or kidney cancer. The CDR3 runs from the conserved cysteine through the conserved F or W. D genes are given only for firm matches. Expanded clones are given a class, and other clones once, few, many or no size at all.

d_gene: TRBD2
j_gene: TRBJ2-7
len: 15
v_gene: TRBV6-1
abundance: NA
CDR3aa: CASSERTSGSYEQYF
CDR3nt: TGTGCCAGCAGTGAAAGGACTAGCGGGTCCTACGAGCAGTACTTC

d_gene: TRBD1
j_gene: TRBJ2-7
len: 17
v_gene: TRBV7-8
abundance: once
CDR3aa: CASSSTPGTGAAYEQYF
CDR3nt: TGTGCCAGCAGCTCCACCCCCGGGACAGGGGCGGCCTACGAGCAGTACTTC

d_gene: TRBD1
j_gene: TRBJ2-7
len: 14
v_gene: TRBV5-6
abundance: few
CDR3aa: CASSFGTTGHEQYF
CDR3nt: TGTGCCAGCAGCTTTGGGACGACAGGGCACGAGCAGTACTTC

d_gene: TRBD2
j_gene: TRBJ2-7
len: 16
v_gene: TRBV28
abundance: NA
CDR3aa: CASSFLQAGSSYEQYF
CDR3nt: TGTGCCAGCAGTTTCCTCCAAGCGGGGAGTTCCTACGAGCAGTACTTC

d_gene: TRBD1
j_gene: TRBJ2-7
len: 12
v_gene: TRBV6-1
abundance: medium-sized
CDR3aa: CASNAGGYEQYF
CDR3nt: TGTGCCAGCAATGCAGGGGGCTACGAGCAGTACTTC

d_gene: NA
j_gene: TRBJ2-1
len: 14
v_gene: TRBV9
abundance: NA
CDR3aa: CASSPPRGWNEQFF
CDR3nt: TGTGCCAGCAGCCCCCCGCGGGGTTGGAATGAGCAGTTCTTC

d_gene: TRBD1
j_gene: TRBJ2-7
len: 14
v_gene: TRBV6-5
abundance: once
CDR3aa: CASSDVDRGLEQYF
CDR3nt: TGTGCCAGCAGTGACGTCGACAGGGGGCTTGAGCAGTACTTC

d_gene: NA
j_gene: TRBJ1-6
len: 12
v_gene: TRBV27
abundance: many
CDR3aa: CASSFPRGPLHF
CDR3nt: TGTGCCAGCAGTTTCCCCCGGGGACCCCTCCACTTT

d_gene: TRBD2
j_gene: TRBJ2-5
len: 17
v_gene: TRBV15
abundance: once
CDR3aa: CATRAGAGGSAWETQYF
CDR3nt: TGTGCCACCAGGGCAGGAGCGGGAGGGTCGGCGTGGGAGACCCAGTACTTC

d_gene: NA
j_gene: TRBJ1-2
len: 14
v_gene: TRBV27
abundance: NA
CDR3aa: CASSSHWGGDGYTF
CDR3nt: TGTGCCAGCAGTTCCCACTGGGGAGGGGATGGCTACACCTTC

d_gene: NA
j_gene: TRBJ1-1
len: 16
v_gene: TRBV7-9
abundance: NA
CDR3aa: CASSLAIGFLTAEAFF
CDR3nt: TGTGCCAGCAGCTTAGCCATCGGTTTTCTTACGGCTGAAGCTTTCTTT

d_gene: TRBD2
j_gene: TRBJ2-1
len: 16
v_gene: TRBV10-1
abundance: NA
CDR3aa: CASSGDLAGGRGEQFF
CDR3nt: TGCGCCAGCAGCGGCGACCTAGCGGGAGGGCGTGGTGAGCAGTTCTTC

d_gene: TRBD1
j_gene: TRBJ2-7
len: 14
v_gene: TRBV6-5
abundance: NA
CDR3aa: CASSTWTGIYEQYF
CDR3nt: TGTGCCAGCAGTACCTGGACAGGGATCTACGAGCAGTACTTC

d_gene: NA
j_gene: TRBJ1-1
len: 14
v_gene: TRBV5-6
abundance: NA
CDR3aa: CASSLAGGNTEAFF
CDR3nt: TGTGCCAGCAGCTTGGCTGGGGGGAACACTGAAGCTTTCTTT

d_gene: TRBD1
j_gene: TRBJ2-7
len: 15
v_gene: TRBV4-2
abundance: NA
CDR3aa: CASSLDAAQGSEQYF
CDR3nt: TGTGCCAGCAGCTTAGACGCCGCACAGGGGTCCGAGCAGTACTTC

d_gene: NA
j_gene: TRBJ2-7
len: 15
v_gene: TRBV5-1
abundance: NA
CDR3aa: CASSPVSALAYEQYF
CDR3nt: TGCGCCAGCAGCCCGGTTTCGGCGCTAGCCTACGAGCAGTACTTC

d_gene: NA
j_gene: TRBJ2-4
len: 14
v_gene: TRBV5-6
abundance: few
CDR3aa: CASSLDPRGNIQYF
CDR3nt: TGTGCCAGCAGCTTGGACCCCAGGGGAAACATTCAGTACTTC

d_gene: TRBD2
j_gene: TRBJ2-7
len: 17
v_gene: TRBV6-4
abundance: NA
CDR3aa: CASSDRGVAGGDYEQYF
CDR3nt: TGTGCCAGCAGTGACAGGGGGGTAGCGGGAGGGGACTACGAGCAGTACTTC

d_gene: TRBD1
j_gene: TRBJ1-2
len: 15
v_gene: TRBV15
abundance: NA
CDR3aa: CATSENRGLNYGYTF
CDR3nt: TGTGCCACCAGCGAAAACAGGGGCCTGAACTATGGCTACACCTTC

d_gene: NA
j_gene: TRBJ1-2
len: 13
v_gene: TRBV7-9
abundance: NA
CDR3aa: CASSFRQVYGYTF
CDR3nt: TGTGCCAGCAGCTTTAGACAGGTCTATGGCTACACCTTC

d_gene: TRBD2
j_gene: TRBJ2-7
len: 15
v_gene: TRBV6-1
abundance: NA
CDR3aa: CASSEGLAGAYEQYF
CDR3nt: TGTGCCAGCAGTGAAGGGCTAGCGGGAGCCTACGAGCAGTACTTC

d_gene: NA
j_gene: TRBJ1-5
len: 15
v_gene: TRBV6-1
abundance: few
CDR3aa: CASSPTESSNQPQHF
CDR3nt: TGTGCCAGCAGTCCGACAGAGAGTAGCAATCAGCCCCAGCATTTT